This T cell receptor beta chain was observed in a study of T-cell memory formation after mild COVID-19. TCRdb redid the calling of the 5' RACE reads with MiXCR, one entry per CDR3 protein. Seen here are fewer than 650,000 distinct CDR3 sequences, 20% to 25% observed once, and the top ten hold roughly 8.1%. CDR3 length: 18 amino acids. The trim removed 4 bases at V and 4 bases at J, leaving 8 bases unmatched. This clonotype was counted between two and nine times. The sample was PBMCs or a T cell subset sorted from them (not recorded which). The chain recombines TRBV12-3 or TRBV12-4 with TRBJ2-3, with TRBD2 matching 16 bases. The source of this sequence is an adult woman who had mild COVID-19 (a few samples of this study predate the infection). Cell type and time point are not known. The CDR3 is CASSSAGTSGRGPDTQYF. The CDR3 bases are TGTGCCAGCAGTTCCGCCGGGACTAGCGGGAGGGGCCCAGATACGCAGTATTTT.